These T cell receptor beta chains were read from a single sample in a study of blood T cell repertoires in COVID-19. Sequenced by immunoSEQ multiplex PCR; TCRdb stores in-frame clones only, minus some. The sample yields about 98,000 clones, approximately 81% seen once. Sequenced input: peripheral blood. Receptors originate from a man between 60 and 75 years old with acute or convalescent COVID-19. CDR3s include the opening cysteine and the closing phenylalanine or tryptophan. The order of the fields is V gene, J gene, clone size, D gene, CDR3 protein, CDR3 DNA. D genes are given only for firm matches. Clone size appears in some rows only: once, few, many, or a class for an expanded clone.

v_call: TRBV6-5
j_call: TRBJ1-2
clone_size: many
d_call: -
cdr3_aa: CASPGQSSWGYTF
cdr3_nt: TGTGCCAGTCCGGGACAAAGTAGTTGGGGCTACACCTTC

v_call: TRBV19
j_call: TRBJ1-5
clone_size: -
d_call: TRBD1
cdr3_aa: CASRHSGGNGQPQHF
cdr3_nt: TGTGCCAGTAGACACTCAGGGGGTAACGGTCAGCCCCAGCATTTT

v_call: TRBV5-6
j_call: TRBJ1-2
clone_size: -
d_call: TRBD1
cdr3_aa: CASSLKDRANGYTF
cdr3_nt: TGTGCCAGCAGTTTGAAGGACAGGGCAAATGGCTACACCTTC

v_call: TRBV6-5
j_call: TRBJ1-5
clone_size: -
d_call: -
cdr3_aa: CASSYSTGFSNQPQHF
cdr3_nt: TGTGCCAGCAGTTACTCTACAGGGTTTAGCAATCAGCCCCAGCATTTT

v_call: TRBV27
j_call: TRBJ2-2
clone_size: -
d_call: -
cdr3_aa: CASSRGGGNTGELFF
cdr3_nt: TGTGCCAGCAGCCGCGGCGGCGGGAACACCGGGGAGCTGTTTTTT

v_call: TRBV2
j_call: TRBJ1-6
clone_size: -
d_call: -
cdr3_aa: CASSEGPLNSPLHF
cdr3_nt: TGTGCCAGCAGTGAGGGGCCCCTGAATTCACCCCTCCACTTT

v_call: TRBV27
j_call: TRBJ2-5
clone_size: -
d_call: TRBD2
cdr3_aa: CASSPTPSGRAVETQYF
cdr3_nt: TGTGCCAGCAGTCCCACCCCTAGCGGGAGGGCCGTTGAGACCCAGTACTTC

v_call: TRBV6-5
j_call: TRBJ1-1
clone_size: -
d_call: TRBD1
cdr3_aa: CASLGQGGTEAFF
cdr3_nt: TGTGCCAGCCTGGGACAGGGTGGAACTGAAGCTTTCTTT

v_call: TRBV19
j_call: TRBJ2-7
clone_size: -
d_call: -
cdr3_aa: CASSVSGRDTYEQYF
cdr3_nt: TGTGCCAGTAGTGTATCTGGACGGGACACCTACGAGCAGTACTTC

v_call: TRBV12-5
j_call: TRBJ2-5
clone_size: -
d_call: -
cdr3_aa: CASGLSGTRQETQYF
cdr3_nt: TGTGCTAGTGGTCTCTCCGGGACACGCCAAGAGACCCAGTACTTC

v_call: TRBV29-1
j_call: TRBJ1-4
clone_size: -
d_call: -
cdr3_aa: CSVGHRTNEKLFF
cdr3_nt: TGCAGCGTTGGACACAGAACTAATGAAAAACTGTTTTTT

v_call: TRBV5-1
j_call: TRBJ2-7
clone_size: few
d_call: -
cdr3_aa: CATSPGESYEQYF
cdr3_nt: TGCGCCACCTCACCGGGAGAGAGTTACGAGCAGTACTTC

v_call: TRBV15
j_call: TRBJ2-2
clone_size: -
d_call: TRBD1
cdr3_aa: CATSRPGQGTGELFF
cdr3_nt: TGTGCCACCAGCAGACCGGGACAGGGAACCGGGGAGCTGTTTTTT

v_call: TRBV2
j_call: TRBJ2-3
clone_size: -
d_call: TRBD2
cdr3_aa: CASSEAIGTSGSGGRYF
cdr3_nt: TGTGCCAGCAGTGAAGCGATTGGGACTAGCGGGAGTGGGGGGCGGTATTTT

v_call: TRBV9
j_call: TRBJ2-7
clone_size: -
d_call: TRBD1
cdr3_aa: CASSHDPGQGPYEQYF
cdr3_nt: TGTGCCAGCAGCCACGACCCGGGACAGGGCCCCTACGAGCAGTACTTC

v_call: TRBV15
j_call: TRBJ2-5
clone_size: -
d_call: -
cdr3_aa: CATSRVLRAPETQYF
cdr3_nt: TGTGCCACCAGCAGGGTATTGAGGGCCCCAGAGACCCAGTACTTC

v_call: TRBV29-1
j_call: TRBJ2-1
clone_size: -
d_call: -
cdr3_aa: CSAETYHYNEQFF
cdr3_nt: TGCAGCGCGGAGACTTACCATTACAATGAGCAGTTCTTC

v_call: TRBV9
j_call: TRBJ1-1
clone_size: -
d_call: -
cdr3_aa: CASSVAGLNTEAFF
cdr3_nt: TGTGCCAGCAGCGTAGCAGGGTTGAACACTGAAGCTTTCTTT

v_call: TRBV11-2
j_call: TRBJ1-1
clone_size: -
d_call: -
cdr3_aa: CASSSPRSGSTEAFF
cdr3_nt: TGTGCCAGCAGCTCCCCCCGTTCAGGGTCGACTGAAGCTTTCTTT

v_call: TRBV2
j_call: TRBJ1-2
clone_size: once
d_call: -
cdr3_aa: CASSDGGAYTF
cdr3_nt: TGTGCCAGCAGTGATGGTGGGGCGTACACCTTC

v_call: TRBV6-2/TRBV6-3
j_call: TRBJ1-5
clone_size: many
d_call: -
cdr3_aa: CASSGLGGNQPQHF
cdr3_nt: TGTGCCAGCAGTGGACTAGGGGGCAATCAGCCCCAGCATTTT

v_call: TRBV10-1
j_call: TRBJ2-2
clone_size: many
d_call: -
cdr3_aa: CASSGGTANTGELFF
cdr3_nt: TGCGCCAGCAGTGGCGGGACAGCAAACACCGGGGAGCTGTTTTTT

v_call: TRBV5-1
j_call: TRBJ2-3
clone_size: -
d_call: -
cdr3_aa: CASSSSVAGSSTDTQYF
cdr3_nt: TGCGCCAGCAGCTCCTCTGTTGCGGGATCTAGCACAGATACGCAGTATTTT

v_call: TRBV12-3/TRBV12-4
j_call: TRBJ2-2
clone_size: -
d_call: -
cdr3_aa: CASSFQGGELFF
cdr3_nt: TGTGCCAGCAGTTTTCAGGGAGGGGAGCTGTTTTTT

v_call: TRBV5-4
j_call: TRBJ1-3
clone_size: -
d_call: -
cdr3_aa: CASSQGGVNTIYF
cdr3_nt: TGTGCCAGCAGCCAGGGTGGGGTAAACACCATATATTTT

v_call: TRBV24-1
j_call: TRBJ1-2
clone_size: -
d_call: TRBD1
cdr3_aa: CATSDRTGYGYTF
cdr3_nt: TGTGCCACCAGTGACCGGACAGGGTATGGCTACACCTTC

v_call: TRBV7-2
j_call: TRBJ2-5
clone_size: few
d_call: -
cdr3_aa: CASSLAGVETQYF
cdr3_nt: TGTGCCAGCAGCTTAGCAGGGGTAGAGACCCAGTACTTC

v_call: TRBV30
j_call: TRBJ2-3
clone_size: -
d_call: -
cdr3_aa: CAWSVSGSTDTQYF
cdr3_nt: TGTGCCTGGAGTGTGTCGGGATCCACAGATACGCAGTATTTT

v_call: TRBV5-1
j_call: TRBJ2-3
clone_size: -
d_call: -
cdr3_aa: CASSPTGTDTQYF
cdr3_nt: TGCGCCAGCAGCCCCACAGGGACAGATACGCAGTATTTT

v_call: TRBV7-9
j_call: TRBJ1-1
clone_size: -
d_call: TRBD1
cdr3_aa: CASNRGRENTEAFF
cdr3_nt: TGTGCCAGCAACAGGGGGCGCGAGAACACTGAAGCTTTCTTT

v_call: TRBV19
j_call: TRBJ1-1
clone_size: -
d_call: -
cdr3_aa: CASRVGMNTEAFF
cdr3_nt: TGTGCCAGTAGGGTCGGGATGAACACTGAAGCTTTCTTT

v_call: TRBV9
j_call: TRBJ1-2
clone_size: once
d_call: TRBD1
cdr3_aa: CASSFSGTDGYTF
cdr3_nt: TGTGCCAGCAGCTTTTCCGGGACAGATGGCTACACCTTC

v_call: TRBV11-2
j_call: TRBJ2-3
clone_size: few
d_call: -
cdr3_aa: CASSTPREINTDTQYF
cdr3_nt: TGTGCCAGCAGCACTCCCCGGGAGATCAACACAGATACGCAGTATTTT

v_call: TRBV6-5
j_call: TRBJ2-1
clone_size: -
d_call: TRBD2
cdr3_aa: CASSSQTSGAAEQFF
cdr3_nt: TGTGCCAGCAGTTCCCAGACTAGCGGGGCGGCTGAGCAGTTCTTC

v_call: TRBV7-2
j_call: TRBJ1-4
clone_size: -
d_call: -
cdr3_aa: CASSLGEKEKLFF
cdr3_nt: TGTGCCAGCAGCTTAGGGGAGAAAGAAAAACTGTTTTTT

v_call: TRBV9
j_call: TRBJ2-5
clone_size: -
d_call: TRBD2
cdr3_aa: CASSVALGLAGRETQYF
cdr3_nt: TGTGCCAGCAGCGTAGCGCTTGGACTAGCGGGACGAGAGACCCAGTACTTC

v_call: TRBV11-2
j_call: TRBJ1-2
clone_size: -
d_call: -
cdr3_aa: CASSLVTAVPRLNYGYTF
cdr3_nt: TGTGCCAGCAGCTTAGTAACGGCAGTCCCCAGACTAAACTATGGCTACACCTTC

v_call: TRBV15
j_call: TRBJ1-1
clone_size: -
d_call: -
cdr3_aa: CATSRGRGLGTEAFF
cdr3_nt: TGTGCCACCAGCAGAGGAAGAGGGTTGGGCACTGAAGCTTTCTTT

v_call: TRBV29-1
j_call: TRBJ2-5
clone_size: once
d_call: TRBD1
cdr3_aa: CSQRQGAETQYF
cdr3_nt: TGCAGCCAAAGACAGGGGGCTGAGACCCAGTACTTC

v_call: TRBV3-1/TRBV3-2
j_call: TRBJ2-7
clone_size: -
d_call: -
cdr3_aa: CASSQGSGLSGGEQYF
cdr3_nt: TGTGCCAGCAGCCAAGGGTCAGGCCTATCCGGGGGCGAGCAGTACTTC

v_call: TRBV6-5
j_call: TRBJ1-5
clone_size: -
d_call: -
cdr3_aa: CASGAQVSQHF
cdr3_nt: TGTGCCAGCGGGGCCCAGGTATCCCAGCATTTT

v_call: TRBV2
j_call: TRBJ2-2
clone_size: -
d_call: TRBD2
cdr3_aa: CASSERRGGYTGELFF
cdr3_nt: TGTGCCAGCAGTGAAAGGCGGGGGGGATACACCGGGGAGCTGTTTTTT

v_call: TRBV7-9
j_call: TRBJ2-1
clone_size: -
d_call: TRBD1
cdr3_aa: CASSRETGNEQFF
cdr3_nt: TGTGCCAGCAGCAGAGAGACAGGGAATGAGCAGTTCTTC

v_call: TRBV12-3/TRBV12-4
j_call: TRBJ1-1
clone_size: -
d_call: TRBD1
cdr3_aa: CASGLGGASEAFF
cdr3_nt: TGTGCCAGCGGTCTAGGGGGCGCTAGTGAAGCTTTCTTT

v_call: TRBV5-1
j_call: TRBJ1-1
clone_size: -
d_call: -
cdr3_aa: CASSFAGTSREAFF
cdr3_nt: TGCGCCAGCAGCTTTGCAGGGACCTCGCGGGAGGCTTTCTTT

v_call: TRBV15
j_call: TRBJ2-1
clone_size: few
d_call: TRBD2
cdr3_aa: CATSEERETYNEQFF
cdr3_nt: TGTGCCACCAGCGAAGAGCGGGAGACCTACAATGAGCAGTTCTTC

v_call: TRBV9
j_call: TRBJ1-1
clone_size: -
d_call: -
cdr3_aa: CASSPRTGVNTEAFF
cdr3_nt: TGTGCCAGCAGCCCCCGGACGGGGGTGAACACTGAAGCTTTCTTT

v_call: TRBV5-8
j_call: TRBJ1-5
clone_size: once
d_call: TRBD1
cdr3_aa: CASSEDRGGRQPQHF
cdr3_nt: TGTGCCAGCAGCGAAGACAGGGGCGGGCGGCAGCCCCAGCATTTT

v_call: TRBV30
j_call: TRBJ1-4
clone_size: -
d_call: -
cdr3_aa: CAYDQGGEKLFF
cdr3_nt: TGTGCCTACGACCAGGGAGGTGAAAAACTGTTTTTT

v_call: TRBV7-8
j_call: TRBJ2-1
clone_size: -
d_call: TRBD2
cdr3_aa: CASSLATSGSYNEQFF
cdr3_nt: TGTGCCAGCAGCTTAGCCACTAGCGGGAGTTACAATGAGCAGTTCTTC

v_call: TRBV7-2
j_call: TRBJ2-3
clone_size: -
d_call: TRBD2
cdr3_aa: CASSLLAGASTDTQYF
cdr3_nt: TGTGCCAGCAGCCTTCTAGCGGGGGCTTCTACAGATACGCAGTATTTT

v_call: TRBV6-5
j_call: TRBJ2-5
clone_size: -
d_call: -
cdr3_aa: CASLFVETQYF
cdr3_nt: TGTGCCAGCTTGTTCGTCGAGACCCAGTACTTC

v_call: TRBV25-1
j_call: TRBJ1-2
clone_size: -
d_call: -
cdr3_aa: CASSESGYGYTF
cdr3_nt: TGTGCCAGCAGTGAGAGCGGCTATGGCTACACCTTC